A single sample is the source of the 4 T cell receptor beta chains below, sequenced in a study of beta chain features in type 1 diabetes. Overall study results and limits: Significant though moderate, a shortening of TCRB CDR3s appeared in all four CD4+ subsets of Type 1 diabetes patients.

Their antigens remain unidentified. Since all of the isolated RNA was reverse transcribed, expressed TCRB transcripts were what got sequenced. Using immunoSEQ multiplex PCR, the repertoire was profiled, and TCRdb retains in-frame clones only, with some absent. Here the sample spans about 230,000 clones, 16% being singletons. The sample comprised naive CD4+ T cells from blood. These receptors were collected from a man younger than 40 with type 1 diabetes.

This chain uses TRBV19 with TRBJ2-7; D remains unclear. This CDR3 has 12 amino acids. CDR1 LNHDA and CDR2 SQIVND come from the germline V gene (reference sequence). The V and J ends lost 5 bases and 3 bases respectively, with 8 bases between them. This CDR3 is CASSPDYYEQYF. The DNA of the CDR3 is TGTGCCAGTAGTCCCGATTACTACGAGCAGTACTTC.

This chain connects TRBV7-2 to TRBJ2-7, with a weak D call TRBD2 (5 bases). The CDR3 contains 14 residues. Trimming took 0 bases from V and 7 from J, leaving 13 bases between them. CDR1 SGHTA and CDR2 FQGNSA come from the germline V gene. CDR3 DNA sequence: TGTGCCAGCAGCTTAGCGGATTCGGGAAGGGAGCAGTACTTC. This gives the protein CASSLADSGREQYF.

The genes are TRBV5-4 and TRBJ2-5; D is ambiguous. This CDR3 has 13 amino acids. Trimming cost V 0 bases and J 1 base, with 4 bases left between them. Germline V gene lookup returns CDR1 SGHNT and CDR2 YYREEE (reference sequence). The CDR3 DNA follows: TGTGCCAGCAGCTTGGACAGCCAAGAGACCCAGTACTTC. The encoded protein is CASSLDSQETQYF.

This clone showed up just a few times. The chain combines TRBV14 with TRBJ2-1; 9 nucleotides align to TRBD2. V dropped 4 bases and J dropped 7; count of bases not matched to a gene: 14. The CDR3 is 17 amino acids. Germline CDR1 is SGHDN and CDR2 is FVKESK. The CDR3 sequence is CASSLPEGLAGTNEQFF. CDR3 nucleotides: TGTGCCAGCAGCCTCCCTGAGGGGCTAGCGGGAACGAATGAGCAGTTCTTC.